This entry lists 18 T cell receptor beta chains sequenced from one sample in a study of cytotoxic CD8 clonotypes in ibrutinib-treated CLL. Generated by immunoSEQ multiplex PCR, the TCRdb table keeps only in-frame clones and is missing some. In the table there are 120,000 to 150,000 clones, 85% to 95% of which are singletons. The source was PBMCs, collected after 12 months of ibrutinib treatment. All receptors derive from a human donor with chronic lymphocytic leukemia.

The chain couples TRBV7-9 to TRBJ2-7; 10 nucleotides match TRBD2. Germline CDR1 is SEHNR and CDR2 is FQNEAQ (reference sequence). The CDR3 runs to 14 residues. With V trimmed by 3 bases and J by 2 bases, 1 base remained unmatched. The CDR3 DNA sequence: TGTGCCAGCAGCTTTAGCGGGAGGCCCTACGAGCAGTACTTC. Amino acids: CASSFSGRPYEQYF. The full variable domain, in which reference TRBV7-9 and TRBJ2-7 provide the parts outside the CDR3, is DTGVSQNPRHKITKRGQNVTFRCDPISEHNRLYWYRQTLGQGPEFLTYFQNEAQLEKSRLLSDRFSAERPKGSFSTLEIQRTEQGDSAMYLCASSFSGRPYEQYFGPGTRLTVT.

This chain connects TRBV10-1 to TRBJ1-2, with TRBD1 as a possible D gene (6 bases). This CDR3 has 12 residues. Trimming removed 6 bases from V and 4 bases from J, with 9 bases in between. The germline gives CDR1 WNHNN, CDR2 SYGVQD (reference sequence). The chain's CDR3 is CASSGQRYGYTF. Here the CDR3 DNA reads TGCGCCAGCAGCGGACAGCGCTATGGCTACACCTTC.

This chain joins TRBV4-1 and TRBJ2-7, with TRBD1 identical over 9 bases. CDR1 and CDR2 from the germline V gene are MGHRA and YSYEKL. V was clipped by 1 base and J by 6 bases; unmatched bases: 16. The CDR3 extends over 18 amino acids. CDR3 residues: CASSQGFAKGQGKVEQYF. CDR3 sequence (DNA): TGCGCCAGCAGCCAAGGATTCGCAAAGGGACAGGGTAAGGTCGAGCAGTACTTC.

The chain couples TRBV7-9 to TRBJ1-2, with a tentative D call TRBD1 (5 bases). The CDR3 has 12 amino acids. V was trimmed by 4 bases and J by 8 bases, leaving 11 bases between them. Germline CDR1 is SEHNR and CDR2 is FQNEAQ (reference sequence). The CDR3: CASSSGRAGYTF. The CDR3 DNA reads as TGTGCCAGCAGCTCCGGCAGGGCCGGCTACACCTTC.

The chain combines TRBV7-2 with TRBJ2-7; D may match TRBD1 or TRBD2 (5 bases each). The V end lost 4 bases, the J end lost 7 bases, and 14 bases lay between the germline ends. CDR3 length: 13 residues. Germline V gene data show CDR1 as SGHTA and CDR2 as FQGNSA. The CDR3 DNA reads TGTGCCAGCAGCTCCGGGACGCTGAGGGAGCAGTACTTC. This encodes CASSSGTLREQYF.

This rearrangement joins TRBV6-1 to TRBJ2-7; D possibly corresponds to TRBD2 (5 bases). Germline V gene sequence: CDR1 MNHNS, CDR2 SASEGT. The length of the CDR3 is 16 residues. V was shortened by 0 bases and J by 2 bases, with 14 bases between the two germline ends. CDR3 amino acids: CASSEAWEIFTYEQYF. In nucleotides, the CDR3 is TGTGCCAGCAGTGAAGCATGGGAGATTTTCACCTACGAGCAGTACTTC.

This sequence joins TRBV7-2 and TRBJ2-5; 7 nucleotides agree with TRBD2. This CDR3 is built from 14 residues. Germline V gene lookup returns CDR1 SGHTA and CDR2 FQGNSA. The trim removed 4 bases at V and 6 bases at J, leaving 8 bases unmatched. The CDR3 DNA is TGTGCCAGCAGCTCGGGGGGACCTGCGAAGACCCAGTACTTC. Residues: CASSSGGPAKTQYF. Complete variable domain (other parts from reference TRBV7-2 and TRBJ2-5): GAGVSQSPSNKVTEKGKDVELRCDPISGHTALYWYRQSLGQGLEFLIYFQGNSAPDKSGLPSDRFSAERTGGSVSTLTIQRTQQEDSAVYLCASSSGGPAKTQYFGPGTRLLVL.

CDR3: CASTWGGANTEAFF. In nucleotides, the CDR3 is TGTGCCAGCACCTGGGGGGGCGCCAACACTGAAGCTTTCTTT. The J gene is TRBJ1-1, the V gene TRBV7-9; D is perhaps TRBD1 (6 bases). The CDR3 is 14 amino acids. V lost 7 bases and J 2 bases, leaving 14 bases between the germline ends. Looked up from germline, CDR1 is SEHNR and CDR2 is FQNEAQ (reference sequence).

The chain is built from TRBV5-1 and TRBJ2-7, with D perhaps TRBD2 (6 bases). The CDR3 is 16 amino acids. CDR1 is SGHRS and CDR2 is YFSETQ in the germline V gene. Between the trimmed V and J ends, which lost 0 bases and 6 bases, there was a span of 19 bases. CDR3 sequence (DNA): TGCGCCAGCAGCTTGGGCCCTCTCGGGAGTACCTCCGAGCAGTACTTC. Translation: CASSLGPLGSTSEQYF.

This clone appeared once. V gene TRBV6-5 combines with J gene TRBJ1-4; D is possibly TRBD1 (5 bases). V was clipped by 6 bases and J by 7 bases, with 12 bases between them. CDR3 length: 13 amino acids. The germline CDR1 and CDR2 sequences are MNHEY and SVGAGI. The CDR3 region has the DNA TGTGCCAGCAGCTCATCGGGGCTTGAAAAACTGTTTTTT. This sequence encodes CASSSSGLEKLFF.

The V gene is TRBV10-3, the J gene TRBJ1-1; D is unresolved. Trimming removed 10 bases at V and 1 base at J, with 7 bases between. This CDR3 spans 11 amino acids. Looked up from germline, CDR1 is ENHRY and CDR2 is SYGVKD. The CDR3 sequence is CATMGNTEAFF. DNA of the CDR3: TGTGCCACCATGGGGAACACTGAAGCTTTCTTT.

The chain recombines TRBV11-3 with TRBJ2-1; possibly TRBD2 for D (7 bases). V was pared by 6 bases and J by 3 bases, with 9 bases between. The germline gives CDR1 SGHNT, CDR2 YENEEA. The CDR3 consists of 13 residues. CDR3 nucleotides: TGTGCCAGCAGTAGGGGGGGCTACAATGAGCAGTTCTTC. This codes for CASSRGGYNEQFF.

The CDR3 DNA follows: TGCAGCGCGCGGGAGGGAGGGACAGATACGCAGTATTTT. Its translation: CSAREGGTDTQYF. The chain links TRBV29-1 to TRBJ2-3; 9 bases fit TRBD2. Germline lookup yields CDR1 SQVTM and CDR2 ANQGSEA. Germline trimming cut 7 bases from V and 3 bases from J; bases unmatched to any gene: 5. This CDR3 region has 13 residues.

The sample holds one count of this clone. The rearrangement links TRBV7-9 to TRBJ2-1; D remains ambiguous. Trimming cost V 3 bases and J 6 bases, with 9 bases left between them. Per germline, CDR1 SEHNR and CDR2 FQNEAQ (reference sequence). This CDR3 is built from 13 residues. CDR3 nucleotide sequence: TGTGCCAGCAGCTTTAGTTCCGGCAATGAGCAGTTCTTC. As protein: CASSFSSGNEQFF.

V usage is TRBV12-2 and J usage is TRBJ2-7. TRBV12-2 is recorded as a pseudogene. The length of the CDR3 is 15 residues. CDR3 in DNA: TGTGCAAGTCGCCTGTTGACAGGGAGGGTCTACGAGCAGTACTTC. It is translated as CASRLLTGRVYEQYF.

In this sample, this clone turned up once. V and J are TRBV7-8 and TRBJ2-1, with 11 nucleotides matching TRBD2. V lost 1 base to trimming and J lost 9 bases; unmatched junction nucleotides: 8. The CDR3 is 16 amino acids. The germline V gene has CDR1 SGHVS and CDR2 FQNEAQ. In nucleotides, the CDR3 is TGTGCCAGCAGCTTAGGTAGCGGGAGGGCTACAACTGAGCAGTTCTTC. It translates to CASSLGSGRATTEQFF.

V gene TRBV21-1 combines with J gene TRBJ2-2; the table assigns TRBD2, which was not confirmed against the DNA. TRBV21-1 is classified as a pseudogene. The CDR3 totals 14 residues. CDR3 in DNA: TGTGCCAGCAGCAAAGTTGAGTTTACCGGGGAGCTGTTTTTT. Its protein product is CASSKVEFTGELFF.

The chain combines TRBV27 with TRBJ2-2; D is unresolved. Germline V gene data show CDR1 as MNHEY and CDR2 as SMNVEV (reference sequence). V dropped 3 bases and J dropped 3 bases, with 8 bases sitting between them. The CDR3 length is 14 residues. CDR3 amino acids: CASSFGDYTGELFF. The DNA for the CDR3 is TGTGCCAGCAGTTTTGGGGATTACACCGGGGAGCTGTTTTTT.